This TCR beta chain was recorded in a study of shared clonotypes between healthy human individuals. As for the study in general: The donors, a couple of women and three men, were aged 18 to 49.

The CDR3 has 15 amino acids. Germline V gene sequence: CDR1 GTSNPN, CDR2 SVGIG (reference sequence). V lost 3 bases, J lost 0 bases, and 14 bases lay in between. Using immunoSEQ multiplex PCR, the repertoire was profiled, and TCRdb retains in-frame clones only, with some absent. The data contain about 1 million clones, 65% to 80% of them singletons. Donation came from healthy HIV-negative adults that had no recent acute infections or vaccinations. The sample consisted of memory CD4+ T cells sorted from blood. Subset reported: CD45RA-negative fraction. The source is a man aged 18 to 29 in good health. The chain is built from TRBV30 and TRBJ1-1, with D unclear. The CDR3 DNA sequence: TGTGCCTGGAGAACCCCAGTAAACATGAACACTGAAGCTTTCTTT. Translating gives CAWRTPVNMNTEAFF. The complete variable domain, with remaining parts taken from reference TRBV30 and TRBJ1-1, reads SQTIHQWPATLVQPVGSPLSLECTVEGTSNPNLYWYRQAAGRGLQLLFYSVGIGQISSEVPQNLSASRPQDRQFILSSKKLLLSDSGFYLCAWRTPVNMNTEAFFGQGTRLTVV.